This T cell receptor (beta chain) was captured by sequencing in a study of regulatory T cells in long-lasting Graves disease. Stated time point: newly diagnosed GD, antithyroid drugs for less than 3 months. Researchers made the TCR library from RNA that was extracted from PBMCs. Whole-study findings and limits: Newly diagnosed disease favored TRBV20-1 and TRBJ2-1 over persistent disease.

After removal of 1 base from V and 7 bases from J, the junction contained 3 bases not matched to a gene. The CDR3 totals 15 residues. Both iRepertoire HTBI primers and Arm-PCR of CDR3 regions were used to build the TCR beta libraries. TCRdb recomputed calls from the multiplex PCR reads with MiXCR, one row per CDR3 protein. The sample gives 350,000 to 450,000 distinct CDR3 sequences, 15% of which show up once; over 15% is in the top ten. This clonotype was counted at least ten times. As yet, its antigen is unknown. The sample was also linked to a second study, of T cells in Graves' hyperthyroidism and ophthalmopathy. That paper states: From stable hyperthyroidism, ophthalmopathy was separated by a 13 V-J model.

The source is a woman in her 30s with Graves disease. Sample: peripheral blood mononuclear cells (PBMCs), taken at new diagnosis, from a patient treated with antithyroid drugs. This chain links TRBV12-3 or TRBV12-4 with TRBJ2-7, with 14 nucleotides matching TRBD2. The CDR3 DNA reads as TGTGCCAGCAGTTTAGGGGGACTAGCGGGAGATGAGCAGTACTTC. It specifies CASSLGGLAGDEQYF.